This entry describes one TCR beta chain. The data were obtained in a study of control samples from healthy donors and cancer patients. Libraries were prepared by immunoSEQ multiplex PCR; TCRdb keeps only in-frame clonotypes and omits some of them. The data contain approximately 230,000 clones, roughly 80% of them singletons. The sequence derives from a woman aged 55-75 years with lung cancer. Sequencing was done on a sample of PBMCs.

Here the CDR3 reads CASRSTGTGGDGYTF. The DNA of the CDR3 is TGTGCCAGCAGATCTACCGGGACAGGGGGAGATGGCTACACCTTC. This sequence joins TRBV7-3 and TRBJ1-2, with 11 nucleotides matching TRBD1. Germline V CDR1 and CDR2: SGHTA, FQGTGA. V lost 6 bases and J lost 6; bases outside the gene matches: 9. The CDR3 length is 15 residues.